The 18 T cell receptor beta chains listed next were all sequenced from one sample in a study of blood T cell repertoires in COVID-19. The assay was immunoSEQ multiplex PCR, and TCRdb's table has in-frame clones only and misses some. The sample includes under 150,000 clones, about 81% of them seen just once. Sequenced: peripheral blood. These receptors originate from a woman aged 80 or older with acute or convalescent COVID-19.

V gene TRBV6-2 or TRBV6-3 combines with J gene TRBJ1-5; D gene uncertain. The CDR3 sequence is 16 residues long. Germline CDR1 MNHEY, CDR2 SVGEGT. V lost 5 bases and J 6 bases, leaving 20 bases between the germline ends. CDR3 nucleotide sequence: TGTGCCAGCAGTCCATCAACCTTTTTCAGTCGTCAGCCCCAGCATTTT. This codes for CASSPSTFFSRQPQHF.

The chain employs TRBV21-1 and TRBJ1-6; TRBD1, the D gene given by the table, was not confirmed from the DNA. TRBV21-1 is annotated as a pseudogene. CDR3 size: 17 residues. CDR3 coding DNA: TGTGCCAGCAGCAAAGCGAGGACAGGGGGCTATAATTCACCCCTCCACTTT. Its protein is CASSKARTGGYNSPLHF.

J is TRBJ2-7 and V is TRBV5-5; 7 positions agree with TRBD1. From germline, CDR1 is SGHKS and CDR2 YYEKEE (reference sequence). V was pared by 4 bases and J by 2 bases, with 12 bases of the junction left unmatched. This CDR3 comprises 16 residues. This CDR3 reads CASSALTVGTAYEQYF. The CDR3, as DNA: TGTGCCAGCAGCGCGCTCACCGTCGGGACAGCCTACGAGCAGTACTTC.

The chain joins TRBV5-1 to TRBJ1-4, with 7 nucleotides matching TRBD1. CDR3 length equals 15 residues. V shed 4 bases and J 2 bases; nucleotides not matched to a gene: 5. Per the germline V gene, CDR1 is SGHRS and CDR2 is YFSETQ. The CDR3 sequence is CASSPGQFTNEKLFF. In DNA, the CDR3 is TGCGCCAGCAGCCCGGGACAGTTTACTAATGAAAAACTGTTTTTT.

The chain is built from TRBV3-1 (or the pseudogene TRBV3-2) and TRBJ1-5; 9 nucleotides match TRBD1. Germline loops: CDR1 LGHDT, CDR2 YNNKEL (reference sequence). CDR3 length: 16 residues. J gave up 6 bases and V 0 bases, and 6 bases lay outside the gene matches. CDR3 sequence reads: CASSQDAGTGSQPQHF. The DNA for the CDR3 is TGTGCCAGCAGCCAAGATGCTGGGACAGGGTCTCAGCCCCAGCATTTT.

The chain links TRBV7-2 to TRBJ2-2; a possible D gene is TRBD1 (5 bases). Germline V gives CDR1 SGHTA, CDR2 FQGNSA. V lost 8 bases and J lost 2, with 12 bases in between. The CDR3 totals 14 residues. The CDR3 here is CASLLGANTGELFF. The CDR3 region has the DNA TGTGCCAGCCTTTTAGGGGCCAACACCGGGGAGCTGTTTTTT.

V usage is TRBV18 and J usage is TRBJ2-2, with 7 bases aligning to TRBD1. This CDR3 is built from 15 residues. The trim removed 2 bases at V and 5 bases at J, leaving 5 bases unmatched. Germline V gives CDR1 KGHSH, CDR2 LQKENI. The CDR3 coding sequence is TGTGCCAGCTCACCATCGGGACAGCGGACCGGGGAGCTGTTTTTT. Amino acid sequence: CASSPSGQRTGELFF.

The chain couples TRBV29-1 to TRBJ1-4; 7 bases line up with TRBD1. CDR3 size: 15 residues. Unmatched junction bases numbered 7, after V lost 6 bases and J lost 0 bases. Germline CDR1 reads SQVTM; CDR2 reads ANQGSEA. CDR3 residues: CSVGGTGATNEKLFF. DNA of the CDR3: TGCAGCGTCGGAGGTACAGGGGCAACTAATGAAAAACTGTTTTTT.

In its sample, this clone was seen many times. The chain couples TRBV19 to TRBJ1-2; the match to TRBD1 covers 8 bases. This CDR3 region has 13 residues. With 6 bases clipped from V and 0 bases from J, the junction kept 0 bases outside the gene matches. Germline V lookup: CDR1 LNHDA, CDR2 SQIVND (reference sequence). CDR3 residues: CASRTGANYGYTF. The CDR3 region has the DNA TGTGCCAGTAGGACAGGGGCTAACTATGGCTACACCTTC.

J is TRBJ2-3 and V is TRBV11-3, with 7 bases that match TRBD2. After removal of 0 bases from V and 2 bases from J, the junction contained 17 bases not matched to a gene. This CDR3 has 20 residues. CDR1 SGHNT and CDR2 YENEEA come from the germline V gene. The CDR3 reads CASSLDRGYGGTMITDTQYF. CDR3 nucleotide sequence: TGTGCCAGCAGCTTAGACCGGGGTTATGGCGGGACTATGATCACAGATACGCAGTATTTT.

CDR3 sequence: CASSFRDSGEQYF. DNA of the CDR3: TGTGCCAGCAGCTTCCGGGACAGTGGCGAGCAGTACTTC. The V gene is TRBV5-6, the J gene TRBJ2-7, with 7 positions matching TRBD1. The germline V gene has CDR1 SGHDT and CDR2 YYEEEE. The junction had 5 bases not matched to a gene; V was cut back by 2 bases and J by 6 bases. The CDR3 runs 13 residues.

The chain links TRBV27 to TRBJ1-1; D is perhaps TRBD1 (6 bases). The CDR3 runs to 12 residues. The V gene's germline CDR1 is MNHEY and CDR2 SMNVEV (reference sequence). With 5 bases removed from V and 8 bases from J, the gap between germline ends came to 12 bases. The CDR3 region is CASSTLDREAFF. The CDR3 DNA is TGTGCCAGCAGTACACTGGACAGAGAAGCTTTCTTT.

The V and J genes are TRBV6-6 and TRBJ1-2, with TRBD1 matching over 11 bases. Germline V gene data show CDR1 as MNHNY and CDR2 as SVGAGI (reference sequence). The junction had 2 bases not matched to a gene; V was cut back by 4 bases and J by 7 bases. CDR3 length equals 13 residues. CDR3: CASSSGQGVGYTF. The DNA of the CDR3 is TGTGCCAGCAGTTCGGGACAGGGGGTTGGCTACACCTTC.

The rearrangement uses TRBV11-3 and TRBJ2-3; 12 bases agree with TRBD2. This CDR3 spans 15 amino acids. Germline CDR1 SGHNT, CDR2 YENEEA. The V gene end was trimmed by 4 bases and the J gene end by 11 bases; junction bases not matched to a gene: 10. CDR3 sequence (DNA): TGTGCCAGCAGCTCCCGAAGTCTAGCGGGGGGGGAGCAGTATTTT. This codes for CASSSRSLAGGEQYF.

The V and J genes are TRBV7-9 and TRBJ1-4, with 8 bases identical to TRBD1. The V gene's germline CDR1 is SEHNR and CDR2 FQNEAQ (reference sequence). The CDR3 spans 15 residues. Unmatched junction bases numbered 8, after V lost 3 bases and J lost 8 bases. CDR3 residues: CASSLQGARREKLFF. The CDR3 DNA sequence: TGTGCCAGCAGCTTGCAGGGGGCTCGGCGGGAAAAACTGTTTTTT. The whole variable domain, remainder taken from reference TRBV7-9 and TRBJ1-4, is DTGVSQNPRHKITKRGQNVTFRCDPISEHNRLYWYRQTLGQGPEFLTYFQNEAQLEKSRLLSDRFSAERPKGSFSTLEIQRTEQGDSAMYLCASSLQGARREKLFFGSGTQLSVL.

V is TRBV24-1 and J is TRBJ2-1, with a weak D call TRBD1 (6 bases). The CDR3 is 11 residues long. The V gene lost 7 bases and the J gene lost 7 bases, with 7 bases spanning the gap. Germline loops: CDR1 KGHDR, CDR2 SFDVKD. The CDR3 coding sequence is TGTGCCACCAGCAGGGGTAATGAGCAGTTCTTC. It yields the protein CATSRGNEQFF.

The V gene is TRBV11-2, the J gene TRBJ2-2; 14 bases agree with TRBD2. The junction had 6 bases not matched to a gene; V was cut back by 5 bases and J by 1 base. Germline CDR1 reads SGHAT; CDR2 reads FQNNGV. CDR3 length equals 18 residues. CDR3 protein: CASSPPGLAGVNTGELFF. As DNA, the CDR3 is TGTGCCAGCAGCCCCCCGGGACTAGCGGGAGTGAACACCGGGGAGCTGTTTTTT.

CDR3 sequence reads: CASSGAGTGGFMNTEAFF. In DNA form, the CDR3 reads TGTGCCAGCAGTGGAGCCGGGACAGGGGGCTTCATGAACACTGAAGCTTTCTTT. The rearrangement links TRBV25-1 to TRBJ1-1; 12 nucleotides match TRBD1. Germline V gene data show CDR1 as MGHDK and CDR2 as SYGVNS. This CDR3 contains 18 residues. The V gene end was trimmed by 4 bases and the J gene end by 0 bases; junction bases not matched to a gene: 9.